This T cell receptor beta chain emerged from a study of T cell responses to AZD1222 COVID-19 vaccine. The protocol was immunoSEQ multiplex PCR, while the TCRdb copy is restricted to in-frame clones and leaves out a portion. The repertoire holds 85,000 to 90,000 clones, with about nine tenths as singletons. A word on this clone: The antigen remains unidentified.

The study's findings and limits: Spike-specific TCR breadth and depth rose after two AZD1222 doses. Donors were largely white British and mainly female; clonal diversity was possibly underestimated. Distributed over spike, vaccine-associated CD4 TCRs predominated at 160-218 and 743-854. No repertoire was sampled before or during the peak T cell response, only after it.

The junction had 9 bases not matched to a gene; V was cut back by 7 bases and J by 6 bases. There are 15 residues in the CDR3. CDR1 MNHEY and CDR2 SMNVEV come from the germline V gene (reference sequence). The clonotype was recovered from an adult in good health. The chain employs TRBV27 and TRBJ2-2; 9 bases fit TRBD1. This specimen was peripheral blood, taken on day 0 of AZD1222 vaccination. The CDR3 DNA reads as TGTGCCAGCACTCCTCGACAGGGGGTACCCGGGGAGCTGTTTTTT. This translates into CASTPRQGVPGELFF.